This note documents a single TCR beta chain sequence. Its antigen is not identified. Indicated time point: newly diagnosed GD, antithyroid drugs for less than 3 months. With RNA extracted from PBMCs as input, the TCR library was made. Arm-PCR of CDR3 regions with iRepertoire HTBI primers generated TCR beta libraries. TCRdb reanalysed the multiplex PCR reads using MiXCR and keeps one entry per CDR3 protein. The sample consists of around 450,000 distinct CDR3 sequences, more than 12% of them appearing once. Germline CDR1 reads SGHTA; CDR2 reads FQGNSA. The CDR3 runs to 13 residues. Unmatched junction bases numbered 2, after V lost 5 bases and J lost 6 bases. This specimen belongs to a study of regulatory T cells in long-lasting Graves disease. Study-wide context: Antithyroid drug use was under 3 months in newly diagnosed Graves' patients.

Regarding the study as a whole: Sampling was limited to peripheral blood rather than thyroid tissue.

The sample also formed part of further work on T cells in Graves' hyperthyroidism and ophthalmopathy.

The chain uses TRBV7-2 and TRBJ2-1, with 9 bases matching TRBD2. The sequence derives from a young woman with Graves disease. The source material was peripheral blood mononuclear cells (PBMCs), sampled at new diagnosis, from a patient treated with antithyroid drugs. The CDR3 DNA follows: TGTGCCAGCAGCCAGACTAGCGGCAATGAGCAGTTCTTC. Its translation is CASSQTSGNEQFF.